The sequence of this T cell receptor (beta chain) was determined in a study of blood T cell repertoires in COVID-19. Original processing methods: The assay estimated nucleated cells by amplifying reference gene primers. TCRdb's table, derived via immunoSEQ multiplex PCR, lists solely in-frame clones and lacks some. V and J calls and clone size come straight from that table; D and trimming were deduced from the DNA. The table shows about 170,000 clones, with around 90% occurring only once. The germline V gene has CDR1 SGHAT and CDR2 FQNNGV. Trimming cost V 5 bases and J 2 bases, with 27 bases left between them. CDR3 length: 19 residues.

Sequencing used peripheral blood. The V gene is TRBV11-2, the J gene TRBJ1-1; D is perhaps TRBD1 (6 bases). The TCR sequence derives from a man aged 18 to 29 with COVID-19, enrolled during active disease. CDR3 region: CASSLGNGVAGVGNTEAFF. CDR3 nucleotide sequence: TGTGCCAGCAGCCTAGGCAACGGGGTGGCAGGGGTTGGCAACACTGAAGCTTTCTTT.